This T cell receptor beta chain was sequenced during a study of blood T cell repertoires in COVID-19. As for the study in general: Acute and convalescent COVID-19 specimens originated in the United States, Italy and Spain.

From germline, CDR1 is MNHEY and CDR2 SMNVEV (reference sequence). Trimming cost V 5 bases and J 4 bases; bases outside gene matches: 11. CDR3 size: 16 residues. During active infection, Seattle patients enrolled and were then monitored through disease. Methods used by the authors: By means of reference gene primer amplification, nucleated cell counts were estimated. The protocol was immunoSEQ multiplex PCR, while the TCRdb copy is restricted to in-frame clones and leaves out a portion. The V and J calls and the clone size are those of that table, but D and trimming were determined from the DNA. The sample holds some 57,000 clones, over 65% seen once.

Sequencing was carried out using peripheral blood. The sequence derives from a man aged 80 or over with COVID-19, enrolled during active disease. This chain joins TRBV27 and TRBJ1-2; 9 bases map to TRBD1. The CDR3 sequence is CASSPVSGQGRYGYTF. CDR3 sequence (DNA): TGTGCCAGCAGTCCAGTTTCAGGACAGGGGCGCTATGGCTACACCTTC.